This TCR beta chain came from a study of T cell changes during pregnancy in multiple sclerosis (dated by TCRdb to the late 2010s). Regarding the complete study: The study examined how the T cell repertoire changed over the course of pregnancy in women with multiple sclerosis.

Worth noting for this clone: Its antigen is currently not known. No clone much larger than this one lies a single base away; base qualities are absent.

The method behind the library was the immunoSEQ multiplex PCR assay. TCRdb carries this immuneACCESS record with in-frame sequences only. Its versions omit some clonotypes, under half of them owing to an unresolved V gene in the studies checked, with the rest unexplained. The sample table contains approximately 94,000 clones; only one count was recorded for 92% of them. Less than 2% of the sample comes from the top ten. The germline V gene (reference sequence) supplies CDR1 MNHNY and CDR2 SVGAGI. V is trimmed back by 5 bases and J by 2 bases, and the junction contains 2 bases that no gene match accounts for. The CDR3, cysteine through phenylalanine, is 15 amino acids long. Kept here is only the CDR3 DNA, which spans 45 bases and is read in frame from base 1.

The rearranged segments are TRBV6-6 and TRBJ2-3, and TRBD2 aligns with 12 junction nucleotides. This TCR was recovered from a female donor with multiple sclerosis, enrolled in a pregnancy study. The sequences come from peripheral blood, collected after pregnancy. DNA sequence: TGTGCCAGCAGTCGACTAGCGGGGGACACAGATACGCAGTATTTT. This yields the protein CASSRLAGDTDTQYF.